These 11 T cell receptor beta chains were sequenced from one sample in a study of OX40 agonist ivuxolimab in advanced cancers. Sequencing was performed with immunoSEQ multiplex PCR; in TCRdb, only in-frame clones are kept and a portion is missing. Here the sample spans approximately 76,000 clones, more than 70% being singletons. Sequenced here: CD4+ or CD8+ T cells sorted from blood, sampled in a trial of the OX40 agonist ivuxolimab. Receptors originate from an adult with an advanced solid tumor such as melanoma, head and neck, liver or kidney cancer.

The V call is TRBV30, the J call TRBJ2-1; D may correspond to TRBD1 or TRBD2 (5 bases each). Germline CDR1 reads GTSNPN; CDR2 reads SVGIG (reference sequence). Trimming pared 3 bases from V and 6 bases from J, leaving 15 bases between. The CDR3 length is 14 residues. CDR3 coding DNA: TGTGCCTGGAGCCCCCTCGGGGCGATCAATGAGCAGTTCTTC. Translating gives CAWSPLGAINEQFF.

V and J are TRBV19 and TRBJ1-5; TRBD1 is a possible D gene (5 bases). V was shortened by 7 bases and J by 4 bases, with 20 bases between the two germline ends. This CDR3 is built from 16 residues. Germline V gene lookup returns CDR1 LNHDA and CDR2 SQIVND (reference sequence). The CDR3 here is CASTNLGDVLNQPQHF. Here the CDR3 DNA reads TGTGCCAGTACTAACCTGGGGGACGTACTGAATCAGCCCCAGCATTTT.

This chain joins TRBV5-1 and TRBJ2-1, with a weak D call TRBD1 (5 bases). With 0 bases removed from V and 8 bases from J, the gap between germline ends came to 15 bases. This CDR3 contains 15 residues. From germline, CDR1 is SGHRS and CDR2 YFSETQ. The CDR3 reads CASSLEGSRADEQFF. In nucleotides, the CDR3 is TGCGCCAGCAGCTTGGAGGGCAGCAGGGCCGATGAGCAGTTCTTC. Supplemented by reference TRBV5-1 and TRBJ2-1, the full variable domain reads KAGVTQTPRYLIKTRGQQVTLSCSPISGHRSVSWYQQTPGQGLQFLFEYFSETQRNKGNFPGRFSGRQFSNSRSEMNVSTLELGDSALYLCASSLEGSRADEQFFGPGTRLTVL.

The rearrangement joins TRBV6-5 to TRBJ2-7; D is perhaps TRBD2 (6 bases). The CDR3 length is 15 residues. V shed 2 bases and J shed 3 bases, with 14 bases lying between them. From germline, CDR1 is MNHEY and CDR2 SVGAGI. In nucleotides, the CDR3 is TGTGCCAGCAGTTACCTTGGAGGGACTGGCTACGAGCAGTACTTC. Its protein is CASSYLGGTGYEQYF.

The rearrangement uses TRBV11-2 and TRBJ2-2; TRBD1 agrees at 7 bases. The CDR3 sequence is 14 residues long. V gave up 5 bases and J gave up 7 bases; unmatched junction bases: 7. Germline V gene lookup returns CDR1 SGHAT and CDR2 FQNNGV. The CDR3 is CASSQPWTGGELFF. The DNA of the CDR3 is TGTGCCAGCAGCCAACCGTGGACAGGCGGGGAGCTGTTTTTT.

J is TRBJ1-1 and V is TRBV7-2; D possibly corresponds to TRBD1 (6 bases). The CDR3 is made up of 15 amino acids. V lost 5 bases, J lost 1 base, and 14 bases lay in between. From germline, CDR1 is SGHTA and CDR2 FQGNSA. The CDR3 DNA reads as TGTGCCAGCAGCCGACAAACAGGGACGAACACTGAAGCTTTCTTT. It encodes CASSRQTGTNTEAFF.

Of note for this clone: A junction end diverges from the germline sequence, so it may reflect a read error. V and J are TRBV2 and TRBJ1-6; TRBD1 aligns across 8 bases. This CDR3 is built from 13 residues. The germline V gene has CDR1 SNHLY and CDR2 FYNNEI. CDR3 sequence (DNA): TGCCAGGGGGCGGAAACCTATAATTCACCCCTCCACTTT. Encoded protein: CQGAETYNSPLHF.

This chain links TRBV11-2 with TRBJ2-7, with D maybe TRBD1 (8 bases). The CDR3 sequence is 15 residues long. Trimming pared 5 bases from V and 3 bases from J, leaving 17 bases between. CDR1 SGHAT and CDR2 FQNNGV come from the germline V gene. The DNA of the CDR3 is TGTGCCAGCAGCCCCGGACAGGGCGGGGGCTACGAGCAGTACTTC. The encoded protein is CASSPGQGGGYEQYF. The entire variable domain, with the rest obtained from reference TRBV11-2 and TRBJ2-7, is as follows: EAGVAQSPRYKIIEKRQSVAFWCNPISGHATLYWYQQILGQGPKLLIQFQNNGVVDDSQLPKDRFSAERLKGVDSTLKIQPAKLEDSAVYLCASSPGQGGGYEQYFGPGTRLTVT.

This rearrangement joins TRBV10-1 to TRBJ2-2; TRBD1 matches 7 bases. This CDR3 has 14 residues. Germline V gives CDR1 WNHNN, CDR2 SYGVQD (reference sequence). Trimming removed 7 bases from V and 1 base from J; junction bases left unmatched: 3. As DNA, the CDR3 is TGCGCCAGCACCGGGACAGTGAACACCGGGGAGCTGTTTTTT. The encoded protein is CASTGTVNTGELFF.

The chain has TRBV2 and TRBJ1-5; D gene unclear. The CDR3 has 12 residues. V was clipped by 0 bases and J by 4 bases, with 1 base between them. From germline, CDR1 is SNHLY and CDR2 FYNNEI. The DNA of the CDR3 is TGTGCCAGCAGTGAAGCGAATCAGCCCCAGCATTTT. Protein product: CASSEANQPQHF. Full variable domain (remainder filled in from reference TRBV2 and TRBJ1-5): EPEVTQTPSHQVTQMGQEVILRCVPISNHLYFYWYRQILGQKVEFLVSFYNNEISEKSEIFDDQFSVERPDGSNFTLKIRSTKLEDSAMYFCASSEANQPQHFGDGTRLSIL.

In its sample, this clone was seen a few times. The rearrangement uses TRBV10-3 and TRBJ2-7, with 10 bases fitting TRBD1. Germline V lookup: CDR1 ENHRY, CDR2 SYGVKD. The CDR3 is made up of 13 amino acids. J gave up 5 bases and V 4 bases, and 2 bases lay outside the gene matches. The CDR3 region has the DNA TGTGCCATCAGTGGGGACAGGGGTAACGAGCAGTACTTC. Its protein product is CAISGDRGNEQYF.